Below, 3 T cell receptor beta chains from the same sample are listed, as sequenced in a study of blood T cell repertoires in COVID-19 (dated by TCRdb to about 2020). Libraries came from the immunoSEQ multiplex PCR assay. This is the immuneACCESS table as TCRdb keeps it, with only in-frame sequences that have V and J called. A part of the clones is gone; compared with another copy, unresolved V genes explain less than half, and the rest is unexplained. The table for this sample lists 250,000 to 350,000 clones; roughly 90% of them were counted only once. The biggest ten clones account for around 1.1% of the sample. Source material: PBMCs or T cells enriched from blood (not recorded which). Receptor source: a young woman who had recovered from COVID-19.

The DNA of the CDR3 is TGTGCCAGCAGTGCCAGGGGGGGCAATCAGCCCCAGCATTTT. Its translation is CASSARGGNQPQHF. The gene calls are TRBV25-1 and TRBJ1-5; 7 bases align to TRBD1. The J segment lost 2 bases and the V segment lost 4 bases, leaving 2 bases of the junction unmatched. CDR1 is MGHDK and CDR2 is SYGVNS in the germline V gene. This CDR3 comprises 14 residues. The full variable domain, its missing parts supplied by reference TRBV25-1 and TRBJ1-5, is EADIYQTPRYLVIGTGKKITLECSQTMGHDKMYWYQQDPGMELHLIHYSYGVNSTEKGDLSSESTVSRIRTEHFPLTLESARPSHTSQYLCASSARGGNQPQHFGDGTRLSIL.

The rearrangement joins TRBV11-2 to TRBJ2-1, with 11 positions matching TRBD2. V lost 4 bases, J lost 4 bases, and 3 bases stayed unmatched. Germline CDR1 SGHAT, CDR2 FQNNGV. This CDR3 has 15 amino acids. CDR3 sequence (DNA): TGTGCCAGCAGCTCCGGGACTAGCGGTTACAATGAGCAGTTCTTC. Encoded protein: CASSSGTSGYNEQFF.

The CDR3 loop is CAWSALTPGQGRNTEAFF. CDR3 DNA sequence: TGTGCCTGGAGTGCTTTAACCCCGGGACAGGGGAGGAACACTGAAGCTTTCTTT. The rearrangement joins TRBV30 to TRBJ1-1; 10 bases agree with TRBD1. V lost 1 base and J lost 1; bases outside the gene matches: 12. This CDR3 is 18 amino acids long. Looked up from germline, CDR1 is GTSNPN and CDR2 is SVGIG (reference sequence).